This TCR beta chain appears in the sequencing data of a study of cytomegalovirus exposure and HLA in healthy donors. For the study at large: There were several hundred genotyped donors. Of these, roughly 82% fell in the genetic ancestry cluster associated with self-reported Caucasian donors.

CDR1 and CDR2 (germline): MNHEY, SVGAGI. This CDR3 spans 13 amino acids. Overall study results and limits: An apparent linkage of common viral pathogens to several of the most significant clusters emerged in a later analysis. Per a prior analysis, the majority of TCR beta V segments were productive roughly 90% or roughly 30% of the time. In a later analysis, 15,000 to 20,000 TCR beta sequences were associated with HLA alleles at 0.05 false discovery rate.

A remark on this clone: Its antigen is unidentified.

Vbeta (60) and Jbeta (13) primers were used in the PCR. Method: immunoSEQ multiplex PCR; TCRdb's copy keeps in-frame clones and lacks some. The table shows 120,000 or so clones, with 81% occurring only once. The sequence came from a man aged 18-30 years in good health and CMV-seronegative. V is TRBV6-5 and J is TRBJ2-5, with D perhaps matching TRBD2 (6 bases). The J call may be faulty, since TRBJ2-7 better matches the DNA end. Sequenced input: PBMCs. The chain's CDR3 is CASSYGGSYEQYF. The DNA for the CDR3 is TGTGCCAGCAGTTACGGGGGGTCCTACGAGCAGTACTTC.